The rows below give T cell receptor beta chains drawn from one sample of a study of shared clonotypes between healthy human individuals. Assay used: immunoSEQ multiplex PCR; TCRdb lists only in-frame clones, some missing. The sample holds hundreds of thousands of clones, about 91% seen once. The specimen sequenced was naive CD8+ T cells sorted from blood. These TCRs come from a man aged 25-40 years in good health. Both conserved end residues are part of each CDR3. D genes are given only for firm matches. Where a row states a size, it is once, few, many or the class of an expanded clone; other rows omit it.

abundance | j_gene | v_gene | d_gene | CDR3aa | CDR3nt
NA | TRBJ2-7 | TRBV10-3 | NA | CAISEMAYEQYF | TGTGCCATCAGTGAGATGGCGTACGAGCAGTACTTC
NA | TRBJ2-1 | TRBV6-1 | NA | CASSDNYNEQFF | TGTGCCAGCAGTGACAACTACAATGAGCAGTTCTTC
NA | TRBJ2-1 | TRBV28 | NA | CASSPPPGGVGYEQFF | TGTGCCAGCAGTCCCCCCCCTGGGGGAGTTGGCTATGAGCAGTTCTTC
NA | TRBJ2-7 | TRBV4-3 | NA | CASSQDQVEVASYEQYF | TGCGCCAGCAGCCAAGATCAAGTGGAAGTAGCCTCCTACGAGCAGTACTTC
NA | TRBJ2-1 | TRBV28 | TRBD2 | CASSWTSGSLINEQFF | TGTGCCAGCAGTTGGACTAGCGGGAGTCTCATTAATGAGCAGTTCTTC
NA | TRBJ2-5 | TRBV25-1 | NA | CASLQETQYF | TGTGCCAGCTTGCAAGAGACCCAGTACTTC
NA | TRBJ2-1 | TRBV4-1 | TRBD2 | CASSQDRSAGGLTNIYNEQFF | TGCGCCAGCAGCCAAGATAGATCGGCGGGAGGGCTCACCAACATCTACAATGAGCAGTTCTTC
NA | TRBJ2-1 | TRBV5-1 | TRBD2 | CASSLLPEREGSYNEQFF | TGCGCCAGCAGCTTGCTTCCGGAGCGGGAGGGGTCCTACAATGAGCAGTTCTTC
NA | TRBJ2-5 | TRBV5-1 | TRBD2 | CASSHTSGAPETQYF | TGCGCCAGCAGCCACACTAGCGGGGCCCCGGAGACCCAGTACTTC
NA | TRBJ2-7 | TRBV30 | TRBD2 | CAWALPGLAVNEQYF | TGTGCCTGGGCCCTCCCGGGACTAGCGGTAAACGAGCAGTACTTC
NA | TRBJ2-1 | TRBV15 | NA | CATTRLDGNEQFF | TGTGCCACCACGAGGCTAGATGGGAATGAGCAGTTCTTC
NA | TRBJ2-1 | TRBV25-1 | TRBD1 | CASSDLGQGAYNEQFF | TGTGCCAGCAGTGACTTAGGGCAGGGGGCCTACAATGAGCAGTTCTTC
NA | TRBJ2-3 | TRBV30 | TRBD1 | CACSGGPPDTQYF | TGTGCCTGTTCAGGGGGACCCCCAGATACGCAGTATTTT
few | TRBJ2-1 | TRBV27 | TRBD2 | CASSLGTSGSVLEQFF | TGTGCCAGCAGTTTAGGGACTAGCGGGAGTGTCCTTGAGCAGTTCTTC
NA | TRBJ1-2 | TRBV19 | NA | CASSIDHRAVLQGNYGYTF | TGTGCCAGTAGTATAGATCACCGTGCCGTTCTACAGGGTAACTATGGCTACACCTTC
NA | TRBJ2-1 | TRBV5-1 | NA | CASSSEGGGYDEQFF | TGCGCCAGCAGCTCGGAGGGAGGGGGGTACGATGAGCAGTTCTTC
once | TRBJ1-5 | TRBV9 | NA | CASSVGGGRNQPQHF | TGTGCCAGCAGCGTAGGTGGAGGGAGAAATCAGCCCCAGCATTTT
few | TRBJ2-1 | TRBV7-2 | NA | CASSWDLYNEQFF | TGTGCCAGCAGTTGGGACCTCTACAATGAGCAGTTCTTC
once | TRBJ2-1 | TRBV10-1 | TRBD2 | CASSEYASGYNEQFF | TGCGCCAGCAGTGAGTATGCTAGCGGATACAATGAGCAGTTCTTC
NA | TRBJ2-2 | TRBV18 | TRBD2 | CASSPRTSGPNTGELFF | TGTGCCAGCTCCCCTAGGACTAGCGGACCGAACACCGGGGAGCTGTTTTTT
NA | TRBJ1-1 | TRBV7-9 | NA | CASSLVATRGTEAFF | TGTGCCAGCAGCTTAGTGGCTACACGGGGTACTGAAGCTTTCTTT
NA | TRBJ1-4 | TRBV14 | NA | CASSQVLSTNEKLFF | TGTGCCAGCAGCCAAGTACTCTCAACTAATGAAAAACTGTTTTTT
NA | TRBJ2-1 | TRBV9 | TRBD2 | CASNRLAGALGNEQFF | TGTGCCAGCAACCGACTAGCGGGAGCATTAGGCAATGAGCAGTTCTTC
NA | TRBJ2-2 | TRBV6-1 | TRBD1 | CASSESPGQGFGTGELFF | TGTGCCAGCAGTGAAAGTCCAGGACAGGGGTTTGGGACCGGGGAGCTGTTTTTT
NA | TRBJ2-1 | TRBV11-3 | TRBD2 | CASSLGLAGVTADEQFF | TGTGCCAGCAGCTTAGGACTAGCGGGAGTTACGGCCGATGAGCAGTTCTTC
NA | TRBJ2-3 | TRBV28 | TRBD2 | CASSPLGGEDTDTQYF | TGTGCCAGCAGTCCCTTGGGAGGGGAAGACACAGATACGCAGTATTTT
NA | TRBJ2-7 | TRBV6-6 | TRBD1 | CASSYSAGGEGEQYF | TGTGCCAGCAGTTACTCGGCAGGGGGCGAGGGCGAGCAGTACTTC
NA | TRBJ2-2 | TRBV7-2 | NA | CASSSRQSAGELFF | TGTGCCAGCAGCTCCAGACAATCTGCCGGGGAGCTGTTTTTT
once | TRBJ2-4 | TRBV23-1 | NA | CASSQPGHCKNIQYF | TGCGCCAGCAGTCAGCCGGGACATTGCAAAAACATTCAGTACTTC
NA | TRBJ2-1 | TRBV7-3 | NA | CASSLLASGYNEQFF | TGTGCCAGCAGCTTACTAGCGTCGGGATACAATGAGCAGTTCTTC
NA | TRBJ1-4 | TRBV6-1 | NA | CASSRGTLNEKLFF | TGTGCCAGCTCCAGGGGTACCCTAAATGAAAAACTGTTTTTT
NA | TRBJ2-2 | TRBV28 | NA | CASSLWGTGELFF | TGTGCCAGCAGTTTATGGGGCACCGGGGAGCTGTTTTTT
NA | TRBJ2-7 | TRBV9 | NA | CASSVEGLGYEQYF | TGTGCCAGCAGCGTTGAGGGCTTGGGCTACGAGCAGTACTTC
NA | TRBJ1-2 | TRBV7-8 | NA | CASSFMSGIYGYTF | TGTGCCAGCAGCTTCATGTCGGGGATCTATGGCTACACCTTC
NA | TRBJ2-3 | TRBV14 | NA | CASSPGARTDTQYF | TGTGCCAGCAGCCCGGGCGCGCGCACAGATACGCAGTATTTT
NA | TRBJ2-2 | TRBV27 | NA | CASREGLAAYTGELFF | TGTGCCAGCAGAGAGGGGCTAGCAGCCTACACCGGGGAGCTGTTTTTT
NA | TRBJ1-2 | TRBV5-1 | NA | CASSRPTKGLDGYTF | TGCGCCAGCAGCCGGCCGACTAAAGGGCTCGATGGCTACACCTTC
NA | TRBJ1-1 | TRBV11-2 | NA | CASSLAHFESGNTEAFF | TGTGCCAGCAGCTTAGCCCACTTCGAGTCCGGGAACACTGAAGCTTTCTTT